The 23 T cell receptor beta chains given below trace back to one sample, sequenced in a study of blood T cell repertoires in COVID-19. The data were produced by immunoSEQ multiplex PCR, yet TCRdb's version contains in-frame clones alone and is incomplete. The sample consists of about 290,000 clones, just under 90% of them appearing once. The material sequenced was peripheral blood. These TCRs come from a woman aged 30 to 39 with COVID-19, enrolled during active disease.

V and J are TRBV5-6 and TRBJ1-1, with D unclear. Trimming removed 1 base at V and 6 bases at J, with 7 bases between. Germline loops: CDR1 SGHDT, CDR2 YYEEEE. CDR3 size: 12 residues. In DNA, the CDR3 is TGTGCCAGCAGCTTGACTCCTGCTGAAGCTTTCTTT. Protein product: CASSLTPAEAFF.

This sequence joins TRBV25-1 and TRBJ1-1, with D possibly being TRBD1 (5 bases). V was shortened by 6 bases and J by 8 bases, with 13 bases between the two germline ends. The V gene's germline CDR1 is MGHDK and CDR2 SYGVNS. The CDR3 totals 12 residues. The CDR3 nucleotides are TGTGCCAGCAGATTAGGGGCTTACGAAGCTTTCTTT. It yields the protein CASRLGAYEAFF.

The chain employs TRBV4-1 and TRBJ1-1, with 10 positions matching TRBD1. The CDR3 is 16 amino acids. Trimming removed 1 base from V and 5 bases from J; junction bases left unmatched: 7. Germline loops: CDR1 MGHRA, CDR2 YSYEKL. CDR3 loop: CASSQGQGAFRTEAFF. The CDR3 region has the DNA TGCGCCAGCAGCCAAGGACAGGGGGCTTTTAGGACTGAAGCTTTCTTT.

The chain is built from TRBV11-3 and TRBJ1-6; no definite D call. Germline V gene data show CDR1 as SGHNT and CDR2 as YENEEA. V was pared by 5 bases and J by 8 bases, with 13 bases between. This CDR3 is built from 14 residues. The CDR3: CASSHSGNHSPLHF. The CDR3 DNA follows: TGTGCCAGCAGCCATTCGGGGAATCATTCACCCCTCCACTTT.

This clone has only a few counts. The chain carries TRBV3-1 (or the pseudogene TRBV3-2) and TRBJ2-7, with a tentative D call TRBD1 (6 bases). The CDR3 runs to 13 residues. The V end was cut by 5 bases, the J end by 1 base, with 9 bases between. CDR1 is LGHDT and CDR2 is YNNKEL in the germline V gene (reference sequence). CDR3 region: CASSLQGSYEQYF. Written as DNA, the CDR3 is TGTGCCAGCAGCTTACAGGGTTCCTACGAGCAGTACTTC.

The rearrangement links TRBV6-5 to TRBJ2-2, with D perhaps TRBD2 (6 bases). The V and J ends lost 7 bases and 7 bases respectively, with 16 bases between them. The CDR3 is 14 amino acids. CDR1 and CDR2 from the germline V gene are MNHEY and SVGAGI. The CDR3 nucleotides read TGTGCCAGCAATCCTGGGAGGTCGGGCGGGGAGCTGTTTTTT. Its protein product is CASNPGRSGGELFF.

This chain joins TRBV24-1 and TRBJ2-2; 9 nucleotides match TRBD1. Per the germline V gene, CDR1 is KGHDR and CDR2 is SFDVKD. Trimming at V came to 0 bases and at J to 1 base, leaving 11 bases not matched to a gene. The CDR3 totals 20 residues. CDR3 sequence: CATSDLRGQGPDKNTGELFF. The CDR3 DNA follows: TGTGCCACCAGTGATTTGAGAGGACAGGGGCCGGATAAGAACACCGGGGAGCTGTTTTTT.

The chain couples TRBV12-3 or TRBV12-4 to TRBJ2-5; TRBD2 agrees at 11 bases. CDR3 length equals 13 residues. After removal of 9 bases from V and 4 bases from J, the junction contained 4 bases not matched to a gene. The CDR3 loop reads CASQGLAGETQYF. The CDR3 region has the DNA TGTGCCAGTCAAGGACTAGCGGGAGAGACCCAGTACTTC.

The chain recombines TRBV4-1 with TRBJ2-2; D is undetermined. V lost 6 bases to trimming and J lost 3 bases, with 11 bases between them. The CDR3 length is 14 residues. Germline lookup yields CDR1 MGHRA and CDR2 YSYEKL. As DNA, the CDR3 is TGCGCCAGCAGTCAACCTTTAGACACCGGGGAGCTGTTTTTT. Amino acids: CASSQPLDTGELFF.

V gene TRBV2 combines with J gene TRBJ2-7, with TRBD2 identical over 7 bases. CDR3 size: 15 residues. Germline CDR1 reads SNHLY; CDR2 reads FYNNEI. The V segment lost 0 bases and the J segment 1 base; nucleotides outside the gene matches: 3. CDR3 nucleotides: TGTGCCAGCAGTGAAGCCCTAGCGGCTTCCTACGAGCAGTACTTC. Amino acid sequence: CASSEALAASYEQYF.

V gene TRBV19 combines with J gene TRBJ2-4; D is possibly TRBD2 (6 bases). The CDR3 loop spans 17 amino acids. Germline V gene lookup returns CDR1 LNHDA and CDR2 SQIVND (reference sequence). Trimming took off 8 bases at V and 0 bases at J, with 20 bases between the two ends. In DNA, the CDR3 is TGTGCCAGTCCGCCCTGGAGGGCTCAACTAGCCAAAAACATTCAGTACTTC. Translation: CASPPWRAQLAKNIQYF. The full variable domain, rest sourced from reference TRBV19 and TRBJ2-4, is DGGITQSPKYLFRKEGQNVTLSCEQNLNHDAMYWYRQDPGQGLRLIYYSQIVNDFQKGDIAEGYSVSREKKESFPLTVTSAQKNPTAFYLCASPPWRAQLAKNIQYFGAGTRLSVL.

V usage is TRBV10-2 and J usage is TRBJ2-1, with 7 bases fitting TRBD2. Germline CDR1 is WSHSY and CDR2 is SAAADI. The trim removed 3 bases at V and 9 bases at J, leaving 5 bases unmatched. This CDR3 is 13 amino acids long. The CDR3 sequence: CASSDMRGTEQFF. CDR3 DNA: TGCGCCAGCAGTGACATGCGGGGGACTGAGCAGTTCTTC.

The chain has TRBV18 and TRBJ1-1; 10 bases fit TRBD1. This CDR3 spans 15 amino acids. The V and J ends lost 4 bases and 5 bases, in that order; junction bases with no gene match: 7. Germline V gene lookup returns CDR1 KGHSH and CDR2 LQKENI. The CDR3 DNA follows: TGTGCCAGCTCACTGATGACAGGGGGCGGGACTGAAGCTTTCTTT. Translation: CASSLMTGGGTEAFF.

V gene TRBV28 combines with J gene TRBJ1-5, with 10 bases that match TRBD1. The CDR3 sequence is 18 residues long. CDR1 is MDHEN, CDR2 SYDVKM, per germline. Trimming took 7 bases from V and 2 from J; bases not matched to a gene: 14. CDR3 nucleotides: TGTGCCAGCACAAACCGGGACAGGGGACAATGGGGCAATCAGCCCCAGCATTTT. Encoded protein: CASTNRDRGQWGNQPQHF.

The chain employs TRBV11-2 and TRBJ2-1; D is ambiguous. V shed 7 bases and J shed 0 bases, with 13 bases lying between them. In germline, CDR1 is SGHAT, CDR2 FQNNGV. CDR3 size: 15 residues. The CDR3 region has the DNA TGTGCCAGCAAGATACAGATTAGCTCCTACAATGAGCAGTTCTTC. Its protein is CASKIQISSYNEQFF.

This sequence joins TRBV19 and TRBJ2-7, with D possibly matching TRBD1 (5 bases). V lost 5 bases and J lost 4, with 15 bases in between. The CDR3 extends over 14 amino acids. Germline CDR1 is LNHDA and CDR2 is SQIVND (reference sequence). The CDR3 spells CASSPPRPGYEQYF. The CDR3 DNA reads TGTGCCAGTAGTCCGCCTCGGCCAGGGTACGAGCAGTACTTC.

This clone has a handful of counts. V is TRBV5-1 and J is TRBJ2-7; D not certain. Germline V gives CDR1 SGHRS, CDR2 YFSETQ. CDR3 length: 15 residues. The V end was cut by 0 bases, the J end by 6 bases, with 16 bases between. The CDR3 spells CASSLAASSSREQYF. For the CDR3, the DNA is TGCGCCAGCAGCTTGGCCGCCAGTAGCTCCCGCGAGCAGTACTTC.

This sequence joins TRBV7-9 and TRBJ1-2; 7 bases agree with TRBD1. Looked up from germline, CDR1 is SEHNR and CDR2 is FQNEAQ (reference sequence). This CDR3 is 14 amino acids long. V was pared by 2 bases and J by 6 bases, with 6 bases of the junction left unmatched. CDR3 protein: CASSLRGRGDGYTF. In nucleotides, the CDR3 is TGTGCCAGCAGCTTAAGGGGGCGCGGGGATGGCTACACCTTC.

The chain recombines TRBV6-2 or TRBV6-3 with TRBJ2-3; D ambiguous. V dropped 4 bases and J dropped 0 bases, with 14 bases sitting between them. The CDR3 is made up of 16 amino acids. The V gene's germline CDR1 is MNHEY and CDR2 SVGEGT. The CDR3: CASSSPTLPSTDTQYF. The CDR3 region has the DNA TGTGCCAGCAGTTCCCCGACTCTTCCTAGCACAGATACGCAGTATTTT.

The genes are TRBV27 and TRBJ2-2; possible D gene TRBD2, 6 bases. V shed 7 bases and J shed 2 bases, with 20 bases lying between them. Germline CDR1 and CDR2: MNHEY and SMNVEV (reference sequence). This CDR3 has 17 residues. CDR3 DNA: TGTGCCAGCAAGACGGGGGAAGGAGGTCTTAACACCGGGGAGCTGTTTTTT. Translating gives CASKTGEGGLNTGELFF.

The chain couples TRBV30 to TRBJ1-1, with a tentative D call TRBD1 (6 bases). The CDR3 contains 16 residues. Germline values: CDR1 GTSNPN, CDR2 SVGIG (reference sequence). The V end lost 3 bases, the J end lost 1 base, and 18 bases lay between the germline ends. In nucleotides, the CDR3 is TGTGCCTGGAGCGCCCTTATGCGGACAGCGAACACTGAAGCTTTCTTT. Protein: CAWSALMRTANTEAFF. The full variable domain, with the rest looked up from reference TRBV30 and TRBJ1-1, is SQTIHQWPATLVQPVGSPLSLECTVEGTSNPNLYWYRQAAGRGLQLLFYSVGIGQISSEVPQNLSASRPQDRQFILSSKKLLLSDSGFYLCAWSALMRTANTEAFFGQGTRLTVV.

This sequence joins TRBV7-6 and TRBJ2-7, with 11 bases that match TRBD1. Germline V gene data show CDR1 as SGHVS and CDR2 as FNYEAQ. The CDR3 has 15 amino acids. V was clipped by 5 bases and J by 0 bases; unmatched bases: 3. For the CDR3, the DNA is TGTGCCAGCAGCCCAGGGACAGGGGGCTCCTACGAGCAGTACTTC. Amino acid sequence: CASSPGTGGSYEQYF. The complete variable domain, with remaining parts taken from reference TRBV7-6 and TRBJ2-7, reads GAGVSQSPRYKVTKRGQDVALRCDPISGHVSLYWYRQALGQGPEFLTYFNYEAQQDKSGLPNDRFSAERPEGSISTLTIQRTEQRDSAMYRCASSPGTGGSYEQYFGPGTRLTVT.

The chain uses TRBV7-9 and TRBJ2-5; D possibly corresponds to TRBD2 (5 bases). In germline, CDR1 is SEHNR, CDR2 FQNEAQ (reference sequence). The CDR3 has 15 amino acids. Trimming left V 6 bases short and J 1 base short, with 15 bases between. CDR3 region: CASRTAKGLQETQYF. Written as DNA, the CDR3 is TGTGCCAGCAGGACGGCAAAAGGACTCCAAGAGACCCAGTACTTC.